This TCR beta chain was recovered during a study of cytomegalovirus exposure and HLA in healthy donors. General study points: Later genetic work tied a missense DCLRE1C variant to beta-chain V and J trimming. Later examination showed HLA-associated TCR beta chains had greater clonal expansion than equally common others.

PCR used 60 Vbeta primers and 13 Jbeta primers. Only in-frame clones appear in the TCRdb table, and some are missing; sequencing was by immunoSEQ multiplex PCR. The table includes roughly 120,000 clones, about 80% detected once. Notes on this clone: The target antigen is unknown.

This cohort consisted of healthy bone marrow donors. The sample consisted of PBMCs. The receptor comes from a man aged 25-45 years in good health and CMV-seronegative.

Here the CDR3 DNA reads TGTGCCAGCAGTGAACTTCGGAACACCGGGGAGCTGTTTTTT. This encodes CASSELRNTGELFF. The chain employs TRBV6-1 and TRBJ2-2; D gene uncertain. CDR1 MNHNS and CDR2 SASEGT come from the germline V gene. V lost 2 bases and J 1 base, leaving 5 bases between the germline ends. The CDR3 consists of 14 residues.